This note documents a single TCR beta chain sequence. Its antigen is currently unknown. Its ends do not fully match the called genes, so a read error is possible. Amplification used 60 Vbeta primers and 13 Jbeta primers. Sequenced by immunoSEQ multiplex PCR; TCRdb stores in-frame clones only, minus some. The repertoire has roughly 120,000 clones, 79% of them found once; the top ten carry approximately 2%. The data originate from a study of cytomegalovirus exposure and HLA in healthy donors. Study-level results: TCR beta sequences reportedly predicted the HLA-A and HLA-B alleles of most subjects accurately. Later analysis identified 16,951 TCR beta sequences associated with HLA alleles, using a false discovery rate threshold of 0.05. As confirmed in vitro, a few CMV-associated chains were specific for CMV antigens. Data from an earlier analysis indicated that most TCR beta V segments were productive either about 90% or about 30% of the time.

The V gene's germline CDR1 is SEHNR and CDR2 FQNEAQ (reference sequence). CDR3 length: 17 amino acids. This chain connects TRBV7-9 to TRBJ2-7, with 9 nucleotides matching TRBD1. The source is a man younger than 35 in good health and CMV-seronegative. Sequencing used PBMCs. The CDR3 nucleotides are TGTTCCAGCAGCCTCGAGGGCCTAGGACAGGGGCCCTACGAGCAGTACTTC. It yields the protein CSSSLEGLGQGPYEQYF.